Below, 29 T cell receptor beta chains from the same sample are listed, as sequenced in a study of human T cells and chemical hapten exposure. Sample time point: patch test 1, 2 weeks after DPC sensitization. Specified treatment: therapeutic diphenylcyclopropenone sensitization with weekly scalp DPC. TCRdb called the RACE reads again in MiXCR, with one record for every CDR3 protein. This sample has fewer than 400,000 distinct CDR3 sequences, with approximately 6.3% found just once. Here the sequenced sample was whole blood, taken in connection with sensitization to the hapten diphenylcyclopropenone (DPC). The receptors were sampled from a woman aged 18-29 years with alopecia areata. Some clones in this sample may be carry-over from other donors' samples.

This clonotype was seen more than once but under ten times. J is TRBJ1-3 and V is TRBV6-6, with no clear D. The CDR3 contains 15 residues. Trimming left V 2 bases short and J 0 bases short, with 8 bases between. Germline V gives CDR1 MNHNY, CDR2 SVGAGI (reference sequence). In nucleotides, the CDR3 is TGTGCCAGCAGTTACGGTGGGCTCTCTGGAAACACCATATATTTT. Its protein product is CASSYGGLSGNTIYF.

This clonotype was counted only a few times. The chain couples TRBV12-3 or TRBV12-4 to TRBJ1-1; perhaps TRBD1 as D (6 bases). This CDR3 has 14 residues. Trimming removed 1 base at V and 5 bases at J, with 11 bases between. CDR3 nucleotides: TGTGCCAGCAGTTTAGGTACAGGGAGAACTGAAGCTTTCTTT. This encodes CASSLGTGRTEAFF.

This clonotype has a handful of counts. The chain carries TRBV12-3 or TRBV12-4 and TRBJ2-3; 10 bases map to TRBD2. J lost 4 bases, V lost 2 bases, and 9 bases had no gene match. This CDR3 has 17 amino acids. For the CDR3, the DNA is TGTGCCAGCAGTTTATATCGAAGCGGGGGGGCCGCAGATACGCAGTATTTT. It translates to CASSLYRSGGAADTQYF.

The table lists this clonotype with many counts. This sequence joins TRBV7-2 and TRBJ2-5; no reliable D call. CDR1 is SGHTA and CDR2 is FQGNSA in the germline V gene. The CDR3 runs 13 residues. V was pared by 3 bases and J by 4 bases, with 9 bases between. As DNA, the CDR3 is TGTGCCAGCAGCTTTGCAGGTTCAGAGACCCAGTACTTC. Its protein is CASSFAGSETQYF.

This clonotype was detected only a few times. The V and J genes are TRBV5-1 and TRBJ1-1; D is unclear. Deletions cut 0 bases from V and 6 bases from J, with 9 bases between. This CDR3 spans 13 amino acids. Germline V gives CDR1 SGHRS, CDR2 YFSETQ. CDR3 region: CASSLERGPEAFF. The CDR3 bases are TGCGCCAGCAGCTTGGAGCGAGGACCTGAAGCTTTCTTT.

The chain links TRBV6-2 or TRBV6-3 to TRBJ2-1; 12 bases are shared with TRBD2. J was trimmed by 0 bases and V by 4 bases; bases with no gene match: 10. CDR3 length equals 19 residues. Germline values: CDR1 MNHEY, CDR2 SVGEGT. The CDR3 loop reads CASSLGLAGPLSSYNEQFF. The CDR3 DNA is TGTGCCAGCAGTTTAGGACTAGCGGGGCCTTTAAGCTCCTACAATGAGCAGTTCTTC.

V gene TRBV21-1 combines with J gene TRBJ1-6; the D segment call TRBD1 is taken from the table without a DNA check. TRBV21-1 is termed a pseudogene. This CDR3 comprises 19 residues. As DNA, the CDR3 is TGTGCCAGCAGCAAAAAACGGGTGGACCAGGGAAAGGAGAATTCACCCCTCCACTTT. Its translation: CASSKKRVDQGKENSPLHF.

This clonotype was seen a handful of times. This rearrangement joins TRBV5-4 to TRBJ2-1; weak D call: TRBD1 (6 bases). Looked up from germline, CDR1 is SGHNT and CDR2 is YYREEE (reference sequence). Trimming took off 0 bases at V and 4 bases at J, with 11 bases between the two ends. The CDR3 has 15 amino acids. The CDR3 region has the DNA TGTGCCAGCAGCTTGGAGGGGGAACCTTACAATGAGCAGTTCTTC. As protein: CASSLEGEPYNEQFF.

This clonotype was counted ten times or more. V usage is TRBV10-3 and J usage is TRBJ2-2; D is ambiguous. Germline V gene data show CDR1 as ENHRY and CDR2 as SYGVKD. CDR3 length: 13 amino acids. Deletions cut 9 bases from V and 1 base from J, with 9 bases between. In DNA, the CDR3 is TGTGCCATGGCCGCCAGGAACACCGGGGAGCTGTTTTTT. This gives the protein CAMAARNTGELFF.

The gene calls are TRBV10-3 and TRBJ2-1; TRBD1 aligns across 11 bases. The CDR3 runs to 13 residues. The germline CDR1 and CDR2 sequences are ENHRY and SYGVKD. V shed 6 bases and J 6 bases; nucleotides not matched to a gene: 1. In nucleotides, the CDR3 is TGTGCCATCAGAGGGACAGGGGGCAATGAGCAGTTCTTC. It encodes CAIRGTGGNEQFF.

This clonotype was seen a handful of times. The chain couples TRBV9 to TRBJ1-6, with unresolved D. Germline assignment: CDR1 SGDLS and CDR2 YYNGEE. This CDR3 contains 14 residues. Trimming took off 3 bases at V and 10 bases at J, with 14 bases between the two ends. CDR3 residues: CASSGTSGESPLHF. CDR3 coding DNA: TGTGCCAGCAGCGGGACTTCCGGCGAGTCACCCCTCCACTTT.

V gene TRBV6-2 or TRBV6-3 combines with J gene TRBJ1-5; 9 bases align to TRBD1. The CDR3 has 19 amino acids. Trimming cost V 2 bases and J 2 bases; bases outside gene matches: 13. Looked up from germline, CDR1 is MNHEY and CDR2 is SVGEGT. CDR3 residues: CASSYPFSTGGLGNQPQHF. The CDR3 DNA is TGTGCCAGCAGTTACCCTTTTTCGACAGGGGGTCTGGGCAATCAGCCCCAGCATTTT.

A few counts support this clonotype. The chain couples TRBV27 to TRBJ1-6, with D unresolved. V lost 7 bases and J 0 bases, leaving 10 bases between the germline ends. The V gene's germline CDR1 is MNHEY and CDR2 SMNVEV (reference sequence). The CDR3 contains 15 residues. The CDR3 region has the DNA TGTGCCAGCACTATATCCAGCTCCTATAATTCACCCCTCCACTTT. It encodes CASTISSSYNSPLHF.

The CDR3 nucleotides read TGTGCCAGCAGCGCATTACAGGGGATCTCAGATACGCAGTATTTT. Its protein is CASSALQGISDTQYF. V is TRBV9 and J is TRBJ2-3; 7 bases align to TRBD1. V shed 3 bases and J 4 bases; nucleotides not matched to a gene: 8. CDR1 and CDR2 (germline): SGDLS, YYNGEE. This CDR3 region has 15 residues.

This clonotype has a count of ten or more. This chain joins TRBV7-9 and TRBJ1-1; D gene unclear. The CDR3 totals 15 residues. The germline V gene encodes CDR1 SEHNR and CDR2 FQNEAQ (reference sequence). The ends were cut back, 0 bases at V and 1 base at J, with 9 bases in the middle. The CDR3 loop reads CASSLAGGSNTEAFF. CDR3 coding DNA: TGTGCCAGCAGCTTAGCGGGCGGGTCGAACACTGAAGCTTTCTTT. Drawing the rest from reference TRBV7-9 and TRBJ1-1, the complete variable domain is DTGVSQNPRHKITKRGQNVTFRCDPISEHNRLYWYRQTLGQGPEFLTYFQNEAQLEKSRLLSDRFSAERPKGSFSTLEIQRTEQGDSAMYLCASSLAGGSNTEAFFGQGTRLTVV.

The sample holds many counts of this clonotype. The chain couples TRBV5-4 to TRBJ2-7, with 9 nucleotides matching TRBD2. V lost 5 bases and J lost 1; bases outside the gene matches: 4. This CDR3 spans 14 amino acids. Germline V lookup: CDR1 SGHNT, CDR2 YYREEE (reference sequence). The CDR3 nucleotides are TGTGCCAGCAGTCTCCTAGCGGGGTCCTACGAGCAGTACTTC. The encoded protein is CASSLLAGSYEQYF.

This clonotype was counted a few times. This chain uses TRBV9 with TRBJ1-6; D is undetermined. Per germline, CDR1 SGDLS and CDR2 YYNGEE. Trimming removed 0 bases at V and 8 bases at J, with 9 bases between. The CDR3 runs to 14 residues. The CDR3 coding sequence is TGTGCCAGCAGCGTAGTTGCTGGTGATTCACCCCTCCACTTT. As protein: CASSVVAGDSPLHF.

V gene TRBV10-3 combines with J gene TRBJ1-4; weak D call: TRBD1 (5 bases). Trimming removed 11 bases from V and 6 bases from J, with 13 bases in between. The CDR3 sequence is 12 residues long. Germline V gives CDR1 ENHRY, CDR2 SYGVKD. This CDR3 is CASGPPDEKLFF. DNA of the CDR3: TGTGCCTCGGGGCCCCCCGATGAAAAACTGTTTTTT.

This clonotype showed up many times. The chain uses TRBV28 and TRBJ2-6; D gene ambiguous. The V end lost 5 bases, the J end lost 0 bases, and 8 bases lay between the germline ends. CDR3 length: 15 amino acids. CDR1 and CDR2 from the germline V gene are MDHEN and SYDVKM. CDR3 sequence (DNA): TGTGCCAGCAGTCAACCAGGCTCTGGGGCCAACGTCCTGACTTTC. This encodes CASSQPGSGANVLTF.

In this sample, this clonotype turned up a few times. The chain is built from TRBV7-9 and TRBJ2-3, with D maybe TRBD2 (6 bases). CDR3 length: 19 amino acids. Germline CDR1 SEHNR, CDR2 FQNEAQ (reference sequence). The V gene lost 4 bases and the J gene lost 5 bases, with 28 bases spanning the gap. The CDR3 DNA reads TGTGCCAGCAGCTCTCAGGGACTGATTAACCGATTGGCTGAAGATACGCAGTATTTT. It is translated as CASSSQGLINRLAEDTQYF.

This clonotype was recorded at least ten times. The chain links TRBV10-3 to TRBJ2-6, with D possibly matching TRBD2 (5 bases). Trimming removed 7 bases from V and 2 bases from J, with 21 bases in between. The V gene's germline CDR1 is ENHRY and CDR2 SYGVKD. CDR3 length equals 18 residues. CDR3 sequence: CAITAGEGATAGANVLTF. CDR3 coding DNA: TGTGCCATCACGGCCGGAGAGGGAGCCACTGCTGGGGCCAACGTCCTGACTTTC.

V and J are TRBV6-5 and TRBJ2-3, with 9 positions matching TRBD2. Germline V gene data show CDR1 as MNHEY and CDR2 as SVGAGI. V shed 4 bases and J 0 bases; nucleotides not matched to a gene: 5. This CDR3 has 16 amino acids. CDR3 bases: TGTGCCAGCAGTTTTAGGACTAGCGCTAGCACAGATACGCAGTATTTT. It codes for CASSFRTSASTDTQYF.

About this clonotype: Germline is not matched at one junction end, which may reflect a read error. The chain uses TRBV12-3 or TRBV12-4 and TRBJ1-1, with unresolved D. CDR3 length: 16 amino acids. CDR3 in DNA: TGTGCCAGCAGTGTAGCGCGGTCAGGAGTGAACACTGAAGCTTTCTTT. This encodes CASSVARSGVNTEAFF.

The count of this clonotype is one. The rearrangement joins TRBV9 to TRBJ2-7, with 10 bases that match TRBD2. This CDR3 has 16 amino acids. Trimming cost V 0 bases and J 7 bases; bases outside gene matches: 10. Germline V lookup: CDR1 SGDLS, CDR2 YYNGEE. CDR3 residues: CASSVAVSGGAREQYF. The CDR3 bases are TGTGCCAGCAGCGTAGCTGTCAGCGGGGGGGCCAGGGAGCAGTACTTC.

The chain combines TRBV7-9 with TRBJ2-4; possibly TRBD2 for D (5 bases). The germline V gene encodes CDR1 SEHNR and CDR2 FQNEAQ (reference sequence). The CDR3 runs 18 residues. V lost 0 bases to trimming and J lost 8 bases, with 23 bases between them. CDR3 region: CASSLANLARDRSHIQYF. In DNA, the CDR3 is TGTGCCAGCAGCTTAGCGAATTTGGCGAGGGATCGGTCCCACATTCAGTACTTC.

The sample holds many counts of this clonotype. The chain is built from TRBV4-3 and TRBJ2-6; D remains unclear. Trimming stripped 3 bases from V and 4 bases from J, with 10 bases between. Germline V gives CDR1 LGHNA, CDR2 YSLEER. The CDR3 sequence is 15 residues long. CDR3 loop: CASSHTSAGANVLTF. CDR3 coding DNA: TGCGCCAGCAGCCATACCTCCGCGGGGGCCAACGTCCTGACTTTC.

This clonotype has ten or more counts. One end of the junction is discordant with germline, which a read error may explain. The chain couples TRBV5-1 to TRBJ1-5; D not certain. The germline V gene has CDR1 SGHRS and CDR2 YFSETQ. The CDR3 covers 13 residues. DNA for the CDR3: TGTGCCAGCAGCTTAGTGGGAAATCAGCCCCAGCATTTT. It encodes CASSLVGNQPQHF.

This chain joins TRBV2 and TRBJ1-1, with TRBD1 identical over 8 bases. V gave up 7 bases and J gave up 4 bases; unmatched junction bases: 5. Looked up from germline, CDR1 is SNHLY and CDR2 is FYNNEI. This CDR3 is built from 13 residues. Here the CDR3 reads CASKNRGVTEAFF. DNA of the CDR3: TGTGCCAGCAAAAACAGGGGGGTCACTGAAGCTTTCTTT.

Many counts were recorded for this clonotype. This chain connects TRBV4-2 to TRBJ1-4; D not certain. Trimming stripped 0 bases from V and 0 bases from J, with 5 bases between. There are 15 residues in the CDR3. CDR1 LGHNA and CDR2 YNFKEQ come from the germline V gene. CDR3 DNA: TGTGCCAGCAGCCAAGAAAGAGCAACTAATGAAAAACTGTTTTTT. Its translation is CASSQERATNEKLFF.